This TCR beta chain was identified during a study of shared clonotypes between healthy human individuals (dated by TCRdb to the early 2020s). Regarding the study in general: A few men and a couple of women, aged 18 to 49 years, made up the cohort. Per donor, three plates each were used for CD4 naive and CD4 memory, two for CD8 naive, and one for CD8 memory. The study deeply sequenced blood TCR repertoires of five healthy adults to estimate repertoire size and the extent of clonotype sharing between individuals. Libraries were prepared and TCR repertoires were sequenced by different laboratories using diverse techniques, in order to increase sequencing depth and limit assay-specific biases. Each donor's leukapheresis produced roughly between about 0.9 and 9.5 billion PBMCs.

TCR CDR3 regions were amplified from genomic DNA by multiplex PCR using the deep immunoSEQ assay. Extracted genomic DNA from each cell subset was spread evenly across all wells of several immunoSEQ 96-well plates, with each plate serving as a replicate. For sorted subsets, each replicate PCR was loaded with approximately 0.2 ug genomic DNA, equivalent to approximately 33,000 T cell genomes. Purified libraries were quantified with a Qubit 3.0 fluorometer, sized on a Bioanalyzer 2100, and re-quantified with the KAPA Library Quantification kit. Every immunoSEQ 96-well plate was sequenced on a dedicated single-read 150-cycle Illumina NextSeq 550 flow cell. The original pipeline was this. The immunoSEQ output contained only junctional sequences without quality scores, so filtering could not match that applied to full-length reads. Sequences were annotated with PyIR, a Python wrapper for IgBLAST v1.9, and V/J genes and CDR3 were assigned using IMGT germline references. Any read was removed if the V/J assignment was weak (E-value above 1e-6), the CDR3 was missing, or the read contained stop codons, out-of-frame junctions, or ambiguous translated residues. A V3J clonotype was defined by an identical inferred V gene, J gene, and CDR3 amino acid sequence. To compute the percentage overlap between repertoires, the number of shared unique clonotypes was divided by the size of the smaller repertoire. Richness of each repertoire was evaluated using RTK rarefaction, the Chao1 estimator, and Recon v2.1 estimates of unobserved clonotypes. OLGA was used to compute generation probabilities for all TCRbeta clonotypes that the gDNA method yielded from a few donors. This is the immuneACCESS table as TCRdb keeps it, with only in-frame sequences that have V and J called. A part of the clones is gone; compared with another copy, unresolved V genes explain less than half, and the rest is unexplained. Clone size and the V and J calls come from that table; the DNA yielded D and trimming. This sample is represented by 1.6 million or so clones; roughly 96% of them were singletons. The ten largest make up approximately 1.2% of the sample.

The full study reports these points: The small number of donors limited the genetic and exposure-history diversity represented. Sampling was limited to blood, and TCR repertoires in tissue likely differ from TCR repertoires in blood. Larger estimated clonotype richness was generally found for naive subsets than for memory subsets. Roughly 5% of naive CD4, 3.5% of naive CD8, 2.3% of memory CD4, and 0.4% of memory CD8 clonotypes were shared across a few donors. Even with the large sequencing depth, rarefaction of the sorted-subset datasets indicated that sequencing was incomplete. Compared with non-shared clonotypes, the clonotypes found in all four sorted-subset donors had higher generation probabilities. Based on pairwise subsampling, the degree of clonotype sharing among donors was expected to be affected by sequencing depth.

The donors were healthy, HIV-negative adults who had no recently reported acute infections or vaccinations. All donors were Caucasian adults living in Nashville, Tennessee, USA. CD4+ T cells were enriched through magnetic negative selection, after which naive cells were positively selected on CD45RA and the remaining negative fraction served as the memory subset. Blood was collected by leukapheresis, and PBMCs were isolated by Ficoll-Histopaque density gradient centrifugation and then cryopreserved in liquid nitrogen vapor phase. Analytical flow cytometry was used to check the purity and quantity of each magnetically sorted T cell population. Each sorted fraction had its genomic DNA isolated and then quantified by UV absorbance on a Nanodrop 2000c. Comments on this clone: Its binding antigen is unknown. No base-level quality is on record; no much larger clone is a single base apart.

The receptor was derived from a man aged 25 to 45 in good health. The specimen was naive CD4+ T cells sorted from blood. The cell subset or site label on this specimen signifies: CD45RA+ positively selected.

The CDR3 amino acid sequence is: CASRRGQGPINTEAFF. The DNA sequence follows: TGTGCCAGCAGACGGGGACAGGGACCAATAAACACTGAAGCTTTCTTT. The sequence links TRBV5-4 to TRBJ1-1; 9 nucleotides in the junction match TRBD1. The cysteine opens and the phenylalanine closes a CDR3 of 16 amino acids. Of the read, only the CDR3 DNA is kept; its 48 bases are in frame from base 1. V lost 5 bases and J lost 2 bases, and the count of bases not matched to a germline gene is 10. From a lookup of the germline V gene (reference sequence), CDR1 and CDR2 are SGHNT and YYREEE.